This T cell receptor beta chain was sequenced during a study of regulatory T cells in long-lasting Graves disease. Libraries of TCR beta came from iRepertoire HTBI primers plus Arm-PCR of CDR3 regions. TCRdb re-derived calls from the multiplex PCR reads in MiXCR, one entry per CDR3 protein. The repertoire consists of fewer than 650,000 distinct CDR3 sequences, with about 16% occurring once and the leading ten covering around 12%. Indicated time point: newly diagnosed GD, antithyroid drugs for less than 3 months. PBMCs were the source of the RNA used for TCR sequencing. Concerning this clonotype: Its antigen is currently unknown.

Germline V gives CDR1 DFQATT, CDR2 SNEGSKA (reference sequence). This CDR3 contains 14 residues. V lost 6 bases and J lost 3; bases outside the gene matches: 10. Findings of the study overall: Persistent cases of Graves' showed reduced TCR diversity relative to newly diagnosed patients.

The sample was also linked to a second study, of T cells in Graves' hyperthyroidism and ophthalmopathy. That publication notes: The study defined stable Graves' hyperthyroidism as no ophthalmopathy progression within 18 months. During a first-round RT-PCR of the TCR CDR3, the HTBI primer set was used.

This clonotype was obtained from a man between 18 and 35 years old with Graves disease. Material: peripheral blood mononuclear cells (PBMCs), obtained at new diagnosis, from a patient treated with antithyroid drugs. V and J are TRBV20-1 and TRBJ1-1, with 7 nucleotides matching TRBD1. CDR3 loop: CSATSGGADTEAFF. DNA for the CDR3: TGCAGTGCCACCTCAGGGGGGGCCGACACTGAAGCTTTCTTT.